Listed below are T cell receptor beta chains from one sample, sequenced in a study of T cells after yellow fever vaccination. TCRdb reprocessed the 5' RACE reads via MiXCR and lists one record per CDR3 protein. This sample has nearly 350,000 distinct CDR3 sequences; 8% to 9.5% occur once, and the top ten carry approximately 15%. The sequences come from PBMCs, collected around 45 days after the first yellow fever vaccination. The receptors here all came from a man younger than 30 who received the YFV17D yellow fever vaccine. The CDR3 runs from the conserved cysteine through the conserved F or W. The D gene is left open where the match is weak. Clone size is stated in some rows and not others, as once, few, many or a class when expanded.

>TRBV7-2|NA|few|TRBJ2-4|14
TGTGCCAGCAGCTTAGTCGGCGTCAAAAACATTCAGTACTTC
CASSLVGVKNIQYF
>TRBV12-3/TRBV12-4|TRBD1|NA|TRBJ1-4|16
TGTGCCAGCAGTCCCCGACAGGGCAGTTCAGGGGAAAAACTGTTTTTT
CASSPRQGSSGEKLFF
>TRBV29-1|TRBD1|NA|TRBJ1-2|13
TGCAGCGTCCCCGGCAGGGGGGAATATGGCTACACCTTC
CSVPGRGEYGYTF
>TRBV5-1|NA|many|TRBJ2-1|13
TGCGCCAGCAGCTTGGCCGTGGGAAATGAGCAGTTCTTC
CASSLAVGNEQFF
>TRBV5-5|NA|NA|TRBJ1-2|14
TGTGCCAGCGGCCCGGGGGACATCTACTATGGCTACACCTTC
CASGPGDIYYGYTF
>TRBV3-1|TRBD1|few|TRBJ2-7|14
TGTGCCAGCAGCCATGGACAGGGGTGGTACGAGCAGTACTTC
CASSHGQGWYEQYF
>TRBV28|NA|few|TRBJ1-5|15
TGTGCCAGCAGACCGGACCGAGGAAGCAATCAGCCCCAGCATTTT
CASRPDRGSNQPQHF
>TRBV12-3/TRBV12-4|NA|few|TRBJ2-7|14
TGTGCCAGCGGACTGACAGCAGCCTCCTACGAGCAGTACTTC
CASGLTAASYEQYF
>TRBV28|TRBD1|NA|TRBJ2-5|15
TGTGCCAGCAGTTTCAACAGGGGTATCCGTGGGACCCAGTACTTC
CASSFNRGIRGTQYF
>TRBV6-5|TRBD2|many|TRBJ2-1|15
TGTGCCAGCAGCCAGACTAGCGGGGGGTACAATGAGCAGTTCTTC
CASSQTSGGYNEQFF
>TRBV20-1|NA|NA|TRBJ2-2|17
TGCTGTGCTAGAGTCCCGGGGGTCCAAACGGGGGCCGGGGAGCTGTTTTTT
CCARVPGVQTGAGELFF
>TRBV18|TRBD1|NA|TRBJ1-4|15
TGTGCCAGCTCACCACCAGGGACAGCAAATGAAAAACTGTTTTTT
CASSPPGTANEKLFF
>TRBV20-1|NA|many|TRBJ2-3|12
TGCAGTGCTAGAGAAGACACAGATACGCAGTATTTT
CSAREDTDTQYF
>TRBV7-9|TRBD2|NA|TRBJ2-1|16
TGTGCCAGCAGCCCCCAACTAGCGGCTTCCTACAATGAGCAGTTCTTC
CASSPQLAASYNEQFF
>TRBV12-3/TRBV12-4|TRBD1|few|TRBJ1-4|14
TGTGCCAGCAGCAACAGGGGCGGCAATGAAAAACTGTTTTTT
CASSNRGGNEKLFF
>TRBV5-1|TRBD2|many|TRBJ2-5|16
TGCGCCAGCAGCATAACCCTAGCGGGGGTTCAAGAGACCCAGTACTTC
CASSITLAGVQETQYF
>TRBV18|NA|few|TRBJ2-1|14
TGTGCCAGCTCACCTACCCGTGCCTACAATGAGCAGTTCTTC
CASSPTRAYNEQFF
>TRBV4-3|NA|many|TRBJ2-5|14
TGCGCCAGCAGCCCGGACAGCGGACAAGAGACCCAGTACTTC
CASSPDSGQETQYF
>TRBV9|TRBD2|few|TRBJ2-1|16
TGTGCCAGCAGCGTAGGGGGACGGGGGGGCGTCAATGAGCAGTTCTTC
CASSVGGRGGVNEQFF
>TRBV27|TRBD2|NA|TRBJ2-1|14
TGTGCCAGCAGTTTTCGGACTAGCGGCAATGAGCAGTTCTTC
CASSFRTSGNEQFF
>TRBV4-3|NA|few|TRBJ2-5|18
TGCGCCAGCAGCCTCGGGCCAGGCCGGGCATCATCGGGGGAGACCCAGTACTTC
CASSLGPGRASSGETQYF
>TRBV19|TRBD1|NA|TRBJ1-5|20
TGTGCCAGTAGTATTCCGGGAGGGGGCCCAAACCTTTATAGCAATCAGCCCCAGCATTTT
CASSIPGGGPNLYSNQPQHF
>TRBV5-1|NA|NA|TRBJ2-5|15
TGCGCCAGCGCGGGCGGGGCCGGGCAAGCGGAGACCCAGTACTTC
CASAGGAGQAETQYF
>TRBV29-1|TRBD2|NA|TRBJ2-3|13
TGCAGCGCTGGACTAGCGGGGGAAGATACGCAGTATTTT
CSAGLAGEDTQYF
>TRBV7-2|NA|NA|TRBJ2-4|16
TGTGCCAGCAGCTTAGTTTCGGGGGCAGCCAAAAACATTCAGTACTTC
CASSLVSGAAKNIQYF
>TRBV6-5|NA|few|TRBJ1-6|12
TGTGCCACGTCCTCTCGGGTTTCACCCCTCCACTTT
CATSSRVSPLHF
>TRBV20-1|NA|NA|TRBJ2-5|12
TGCAGTGCTAGCCTTTTGGGGGAGACCCAGTACTTC
CSASLLGETQYF
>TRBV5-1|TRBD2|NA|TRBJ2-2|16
TGCGCCAGCAGCCCGGACATCAACGGGGGGACCGGGGAGCTGTTTTTT
CASSPDINGGTGELFF
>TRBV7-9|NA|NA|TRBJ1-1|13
TGTGCCAGCAGCCCCTCCTCAGGGAGTGAAGCTTTCTTT
CASSPSSGSEAFF
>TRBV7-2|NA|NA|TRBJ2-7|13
TGTGCCAGCAGCCCCATACCAAGTTACGAGCAGTACTTC
CASSPIPSYEQYF
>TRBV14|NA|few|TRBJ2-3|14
TGTGCCAGCAGCCAACAGGGACCCTGGGATACGCAGTATTTT
CASSQQGPWDTQYF
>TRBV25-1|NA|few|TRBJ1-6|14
TGTGCCAGCAGTCAAGGAGAACATAATTCACCCCTCCACTTT
CASSQGEHNSPLHF
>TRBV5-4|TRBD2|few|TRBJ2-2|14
TGTGCCAGCAGCGGACTAGCCAGTACCGGGGAGCTGTTTTTT
CASSGLASTGELFF
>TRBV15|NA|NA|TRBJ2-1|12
TGTGCCACCAGCATATACGGGGATGAGCAGTTCTTC
CATSIYGDEQFF
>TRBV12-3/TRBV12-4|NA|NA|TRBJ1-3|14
TGTGCCAGCACCTTGGGGGCTGGAGGAAACACCATATATTTT
CASTLGAGGNTIYF
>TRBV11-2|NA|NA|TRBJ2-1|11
TGTGCCAGCAGCGATTACAATGAGCAGTTCTTC
CASSDYNEQFF
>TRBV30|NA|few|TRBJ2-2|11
TGCGCCTGGAGTGGGGGCGGGGAGCTGTTTTTT
CAWSGGGELFF
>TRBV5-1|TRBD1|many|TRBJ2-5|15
TGCGCCAGCAGCTTTTCAACAGGGGCTAGAGAGACCCAGTACTTC
CASSFSTGARETQYF
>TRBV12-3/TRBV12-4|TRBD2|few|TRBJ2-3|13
TGTGCCACCAGACTAGCGGGGTTGGATACGCAGTATTTT
CATRLAGLDTQYF
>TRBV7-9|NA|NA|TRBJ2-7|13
TGTGCCAGCAGCTGGGGCCTGGGACACGAGCAGTACTTC
CASSWGLGHEQYF
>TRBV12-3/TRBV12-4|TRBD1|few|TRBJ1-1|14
TGTGCCAGCACCCTGACAGGGAGAAACACTGAAGCTTTCTTT
CASTLTGRNTEAFF
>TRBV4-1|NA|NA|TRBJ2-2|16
TGCGCCAGCAGCCAACAAGGTTCGGGGGTCACCGGGGAGCTGTTTTTT
CASSQQGSGVTGELFF
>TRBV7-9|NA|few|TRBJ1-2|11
TGTGCCAGCACCCAGGAGTATGGCTACACCTTC
CASTQEYGYTF
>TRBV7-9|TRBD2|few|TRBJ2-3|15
TGTGCCAGCAGCTTACCGGGACTAGCGGGGTCGACGCAGTATTTT
CASSLPGLAGSTQYF